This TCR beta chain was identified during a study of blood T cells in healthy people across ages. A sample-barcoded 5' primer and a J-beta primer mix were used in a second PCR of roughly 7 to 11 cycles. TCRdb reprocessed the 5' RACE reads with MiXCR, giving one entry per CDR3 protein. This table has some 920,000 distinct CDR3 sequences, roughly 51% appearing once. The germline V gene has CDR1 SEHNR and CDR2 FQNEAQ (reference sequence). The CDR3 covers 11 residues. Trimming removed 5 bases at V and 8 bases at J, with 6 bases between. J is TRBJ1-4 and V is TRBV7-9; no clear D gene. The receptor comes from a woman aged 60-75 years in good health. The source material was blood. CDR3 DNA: TGTGCCAGCAGCGCAGACGAAAAACTGTTTTTT. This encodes CASSADEKLFF.